The next 26 T cell receptor beta chains were all read from a single sample in a study of T cells in Graves' hyperthyroidism and ophthalmopathy. RNA transcripts served as the template for amplifying TCR beta CDR3 regions. The HTBI primer set drove a first-round RT-PCR of the TCR CDR3. TCRdb reprocessed the multiplex PCR reads via MiXCR and lists one record per CDR3 protein. The sample shows around 540,000 distinct CDR3 sequences, around 15% of them seen only once. Material: blood. These receptor sequences come from a woman aged 25 to 39 with Graves' ophthalmopathy.

The chain joins TRBV7-3 to TRBJ2-1; a possible D gene is TRBD2 (5 bases). Germline loops: CDR1 SGHTA, CDR2 FQGTGA. The CDR3 covers 15 residues. V lost 4 bases and J lost 10, with 20 bases in between. The CDR3 DNA reads TGTGCCAGCAGCTCCCAGCGGAGCCCTCATGGGGAGCAGTTCTTC. Protein: CASSSQRSPHGEQFF.

CDR3 sequence (DNA): TGTGCCAGCGGGAGGAGCGACGAGCAGTACTTC. Its translation: CASGRSDEQYF. The chain recombines TRBV6-2 or TRBV6-3 with TRBJ2-7; tentative D call: TRBD2 (6 bases). CDR1 and CDR2 from the germline V gene are MNHEY and SVGEGT. V gave up 8 bases and J gave up 5 bases, with 10 bases separating them. The CDR3 has 11 residues.

V and J are TRBV20-1 and TRBJ2-5; a possible D gene is TRBD1 (6 bases). Germline V gene sequence: CDR1 DFQATT, CDR2 SNEGSKA (reference sequence). V lost 3 bases and J 0 bases, leaving 17 bases between the germline ends. There are 16 residues in the CDR3. The DNA for the CDR3 is TGCAGTGCTAGTAGACAGGACAGTTTGTACCAAGAGACCCAGTACTTC. It codes for CSASRQDSLYQETQYF.

The chain couples TRBV27 to TRBJ2-2; 8 nucleotides agree with TRBD2. The CDR3 is 17 amino acids. The germline V gene encodes CDR1 MNHEY and CDR2 SMNVEV (reference sequence). Unmatched junction bases numbered 12, after V lost 5 bases and J lost 4 bases. The CDR3 nucleotides are TGTGCCAGCAGTCTCCTCGGGAGGGGAGGTAGCACCGGGGAGCTGTTTTTT. This translates into CASSLLGRGGSTGELFF.

The V and J genes are TRBV6-5 and TRBJ2-2, with D unresolved. The CDR3 length is 15 residues. Germline values: CDR1 MNHEY, CDR2 SVGAGI. The V gene lost 2 bases and the J gene lost 1 base, with 8 bases spanning the gap. CDR3 coding DNA: TGTGCCAGCAGTTACCAGGCCAAGAACACCGGGGAGCTGTTTTTT. Translation gives CASSYQAKNTGELFF.

In this sample, this clonotype turned up many times. This sequence joins TRBV6-1 and TRBJ1-6, with a weak D call TRBD1 (6 bases). V lost 7 bases and J 5 bases, leaving 12 bases between the germline ends. CDR3 length: 14 residues. Germline values: CDR1 MNHNS, CDR2 SASEGT. For the CDR3, the DNA is TGTGCCAGCAAACAGGGAAGTCATAATTCACCCCTCCACTTT. Its protein product is CASKQGSHNSPLHF.

This clonotype was seen many times. The gene calls are TRBV29-1 and TRBJ2-2; D perhaps matches TRBD2 (5 bases). V was trimmed by 6 bases and J by 0 bases, leaving 8 bases between them. Germline V CDR1 and CDR2: SQVTM, ANQGSEA. The CDR3 runs to 13 residues. CDR3 loop: CSVGLANTGELFF. The CDR3 region has the DNA TGCAGCGTCGGACTGGCGAACACCGGGGAGCTGTTTTTT.

Comment on this clonotype: Since a much larger clone is just one base distant, this may be a read error. The gene calls are TRBV3-1 and TRBJ2-7, with unresolved D. Germline values: CDR1 LGHDT, CDR2 YNNKEL (reference sequence). The CDR3 consists of 12 residues. In nucleotides, the CDR3 is TGTGCCGGCAGCTCCAACACCTACGAGCAGTACTTC. Translation gives CAGSSNTYEQYF.

V gene TRBV14 combines with J gene TRBJ2-2; D uncertain. The germline V and J ends were trimmed by 3 bases and 0 bases, with 14 bases remaining between them. CDR3 size: 17 residues. The germline CDR1 and CDR2 sequences are SGHDN and FVKESK. The CDR3 loop is CASSHTFSHTNTGELFF. The CDR3 DNA sequence: TGTGCCAGCAGCCATACGTTCTCCCACACGAACACCGGGGAGCTGTTTTTT.

The table lists this clonotype with a few counts. In DNA, the CDR3 is TGTGCCAGCAGTTTATTCCCCCCCACCGGGGAGCTGTTTTTT. Amino acids: CASSLFPPTGELFF. The chain couples TRBV27 to TRBJ2-2; D gene ambiguous. Germline V lookup: CDR1 MNHEY, CDR2 SMNVEV (reference sequence). This CDR3 has 14 residues. Trimming cost V 1 base and J 4 bases, with 7 bases left between them.

In this sample, this clonotype turned up many times. J is TRBJ2-3 and V is TRBV29-1; 7 nucleotides match TRBD2. Germline values: CDR1 SQVTM, CDR2 ANQGSEA. The CDR3 is 14 residues long. V lost 4 bases, J lost 0 bases, and 4 bases stayed unmatched. CDR3 sequence reads: CSVASGRSTDTQYF. The CDR3, as DNA: TGCAGCGTTGCTAGCGGTCGTAGCACAGATACGCAGTATTTT.

This clonotype was observed a handful of times. The genes are TRBV5-1 and TRBJ1-6; D not resolved. The V gene lost 5 bases and the J gene lost 8 bases, with 17 bases spanning the gap. The CDR3 is 15 residues long. The germline V gene has CDR1 SGHRS and CDR2 YFSETQ. CDR3 sequence reads: CASRHRTLVDSPLHF. The CDR3, as DNA: TGCGCCAGCAGGCATAGGACCCTCGTGGATTCACCCCTCCACTTT.

There are a few counts of this clonotype. This chain links TRBV7-9 with TRBJ2-3; D unresolved. V lost 5 bases to trimming and J lost 2 bases, with 11 bases between them. The CDR3 is 14 amino acids. Germline CDR1 SEHNR, CDR2 FQNEAQ (reference sequence). The chain's CDR3 is CASSRTQNTDTQYF. The CDR3 DNA is TGTGCCAGCAGCCGGACCCAAAACACAGATACGCAGTATTTT.

Many counts were recorded for this clonotype. The rearrangement links TRBV2 to TRBJ1-2, with 11 bases matching TRBD1. V lost 7 bases to trimming and J lost 2 bases; unmatched junction nucleotides: 3. Per germline, CDR1 SNHLY and CDR2 FYNNEI. This CDR3 is built from 14 residues. The CDR3, as DNA: TGTGCCAGCAACAGGGACAGGGGGAACTATGGCTACACCTTC. It codes for CASNRDRGNYGYTF.

The chain employs TRBV29-1 and TRBJ2-3; 12 bases map to TRBD1. This CDR3 region has 12 residues. CDR1 and CDR2 (germline): SQVTM, ANQGSEA. With V trimmed by 7 bases and J by 8 bases, 4 bases remained unmatched. The CDR3 is CSGGQGAGTQYF. In nucleotides, the CDR3 is TGCAGCGGGGGACAGGGGGCAGGTACGCAGTATTTT.

The chain carries TRBV11-1 and TRBJ1-6; TRBD1 agrees at 7 bases. Germline V gene lookup returns CDR1 SGHAT and CDR2 FQDESV (reference sequence). The CDR3 extends over 14 amino acids. V shed 4 bases and J 7 bases; nucleotides not matched to a gene: 4. The CDR3 reads CASSYRDRNSPLHF. The CDR3 DNA sequence: TGTGCCAGCAGCTACCGGGACAGAAATTCACCCCTCCACTTT.

V and J are TRBV4-1 and TRBJ2-3; D not resolved. The germline gives CDR1 MGHRA, CDR2 YSYEKL. This CDR3 region has 18 residues. With 2 bases removed from V and 1 base from J, the gap between germline ends came to 19 bases. The CDR3 nucleotides are TGCGCCAGCAGCCAAAGGGAAATGGCCGCCTGGGGCACAGATACGCAGTATTTT. Translation: CASSQREMAAWGTDTQYF.

The rearrangement links TRBV28 to TRBJ1-1, with D possibly TRBD1 on 5 matching bases. The CDR3 length is 16 residues. The germline V and J ends were trimmed by 7 bases and 0 bases, with 18 bases remaining between them. Germline assignment: CDR1 MDHEN and CDR2 SYDVKM. In DNA, the CDR3 is TGTGCCAGCATTCTCCCGGTGGGGGGTTTGAACACTGAAGCTTTCTTT. It codes for CASILPVGGLNTEAFF.

The chain links TRBV9 to TRBJ1-4; D gene uncertain. The CDR3 spans 13 residues. Trimming shortened V by 0 bases and J by 8 bases, and 8 bases separated the two germline ends. The V gene's germline CDR1 is SGDLS and CDR2 YYNGEE. This CDR3 reads CASSVGLGEKLFF. The CDR3 DNA reads as TGTGCCAGCAGCGTAGGGTTGGGGGAAAAACTGTTTTTT.

This clonotype occurred many times. The genes are TRBV18 and TRBJ2-1; D is possibly TRBD1 (5 bases). Germline CDR1 and CDR2: KGHSH and LQKENI. Between the trimmed V and J ends, which lost 3 bases and 10 bases, there was a span of 10 bases. This CDR3 contains 12 residues. DNA for the CDR3: TGTGCCAGCTCACCTGGGGCTCAGGAGCAGTTCTTC. As protein: CASSPGAQEQFF.

In this sample, this clonotype turned up many times. The V gene is TRBV28, the J gene TRBJ1-1, with D maybe TRBD1 (5 bases). There are 12 residues in the CDR3. Germline V gene lookup returns CDR1 MDHEN and CDR2 SYDVKM. V gave up 11 bases and J gave up 4 bases, with 14 bases separating them. DNA for the CDR3: TGTGCCGGGGCAGGGATCGCCACTGAAGCTTTCTTT. It yields the protein CAGAGIATEAFF.

Remarks on this clonotype: A much larger clone lies one base from this, so it may be a read error. This chain joins TRBV30 and TRBJ1-6; D is unresolved. Germline assignment: CDR1 GTSNPN and CDR2 SVGIG (reference sequence). This CDR3 has 14 residues. CDR3 coding DNA: TGTGCCTGGAGTATCCTATCGGGGAATTCACTCCTCCACTTT. As protein: CAWSILSGNSLLHF.

This clonotype showed up many times. The chain joins TRBV11-2 to TRBJ2-3; 10 nucleotides match TRBD2. The CDR3 extends over 16 amino acids. Germline V gives CDR1 SGHAT, CDR2 FQNNGV. V shed 5 bases, J shed 5 bases, and the junction held 10 bases outside the gene matches. Here the CDR3 DNA reads TGTGCCAGCAGCCCCCCAACTAGCGGGATCCTAGATACGCAGTATTTT. Its protein is CASSPPTSGILDTQYF.

This clonotype has just a few counts. The gene calls are TRBV12-3 or TRBV12-4 and TRBJ2-1, with TRBD2 as a possible D gene (5 bases). With 6 bases removed from V and 0 bases from J, the gap between germline ends came to 12 bases. The CDR3 extends over 15 amino acids. Written as DNA, the CDR3 is TGTGCCAGCAGACCTACGGAGGACTCCTACAATGAGCAGTTCTTC. Amino acids: CASRPTEDSYNEQFF.

Comment on this clonotype: This may stem from a read error, because a much larger clone lies one nucleotide away. The CDR3 does not end in the conserved phenylalanine or tryptophan, so this is likely a read error. The J gene is TRBJ2-1, the V gene TRBV2; D gene unclear. Germline CDR1 and CDR2: SNHLY and FYNNEI. The CDR3 sequence is 12 residues long. The V end was cut by 7 bases, the J end by 6 bases, with 10 bases between. The CDR3 DNA follows: TGTGCCAGCATACCGCGTTCCAATGAGCAGTTCTCC. The encoded protein is CASIPRSNEQFS.

This clonotype was picked up many times. The CDR3 sequence is CASMEQGAGEKLFF. In DNA, the CDR3 is TGTGCCAGCATGGAACAGGGGGCTGGGGAAAAACTGTTTTTT. J is TRBJ1-4 and V is TRBV28, with 9 bases fitting TRBD1. This CDR3 contains 14 residues. V shed 7 bases, J shed 8 bases, and the junction held 8 bases outside the gene matches. Germline CDR1 and CDR2: MDHEN and SYDVKM.